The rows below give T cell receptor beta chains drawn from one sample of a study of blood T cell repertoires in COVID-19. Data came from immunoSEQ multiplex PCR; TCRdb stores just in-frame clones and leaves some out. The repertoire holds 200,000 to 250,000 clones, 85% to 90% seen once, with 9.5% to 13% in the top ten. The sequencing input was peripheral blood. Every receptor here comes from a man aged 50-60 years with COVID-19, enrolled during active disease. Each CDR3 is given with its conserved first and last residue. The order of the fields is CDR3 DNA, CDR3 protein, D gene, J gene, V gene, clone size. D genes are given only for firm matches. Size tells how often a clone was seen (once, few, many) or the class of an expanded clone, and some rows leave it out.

CDR3 DNA: TGTGCCGGGGAGGGGCTTGCATACAATGAGCAGTTCTTC
CDR3 protein: CAGEGLAYNEQFF
D gene: TRBD2
J gene: TRBJ2-1
V gene: TRBV7-9
clone size: once

CDR3 DNA: TGTGCCACGAGCCTTACTAGTTTCGAGCAGTACTTC
CDR3 protein: CATSLTSFEQYF
D gene: NA
J gene: TRBJ2-7
V gene: TRBV7-8
clone size: NA

CDR3 DNA: TGTGCCAGCAGTCGGACAGGGAACAATTCACCCCTCCACTTT
CDR3 protein: CASSRTGNNSPLHF
D gene: TRBD1
J gene: TRBJ1-6
V gene: TRBV3-1/TRBV3-2
clone size: NA

CDR3 DNA: TGTGCCAGCTCAACAGACAGAAACACTGAAGCTTTCTTT
CDR3 protein: CASSTDRNTEAFF
D gene: NA
J gene: TRBJ1-1
V gene: TRBV18
clone size: NA

CDR3 DNA: TGTGCCAGCAGCCCCCCTTCCCCGACTAGCGGGAGGGGGTTCTACAATGAGCAGTTCTTC
CDR3 protein: CASSPPSPTSGRGFYNEQFF
D gene: TRBD2
J gene: TRBJ2-1
V gene: TRBV3-1/TRBV3-2
clone size: NA

CDR3 DNA: TGTGCCAGCGGCACTAGCGGGGTGGTCGAGCAGTACTTC
CDR3 protein: CASGTSGVVEQYF
D gene: TRBD2
J gene: TRBJ2-7
V gene: TRBV27
clone size: NA

CDR3 DNA: TGTGCCATCAGTGAGAGACAGGTTGCGGATGGCTACACCTTC
CDR3 protein: CAISERQVADGYTF
D gene: NA
J gene: TRBJ1-2
V gene: TRBV10-3
clone size: NA

CDR3 DNA: TGCGCCAGCAGCCCTGGAGGTAATGAAAAACTGTTTTTT
CDR3 protein: CASSPGGNEKLFF
D gene: NA
J gene: TRBJ1-4
V gene: TRBV4-3
clone size: NA

CDR3 DNA: TGCGCCAGCAGCCAAAAAATAACAGCAAGCTCTGGAAACACCATATATTTT
CDR3 protein: CASSQKITASSGNTIYF
D gene: NA
J gene: TRBJ1-3
V gene: TRBV4-1
clone size: NA

CDR3 DNA: TGTGCCAGCAGCCAAGTATCGGCTACTAGCGGGAAGAGCTCCTACAATGAGCAGTTCTTC
CDR3 protein: CASSQVSATSGKSSYNEQFF
D gene: TRBD2
J gene: TRBJ2-1
V gene: TRBV4-2
clone size: once

CDR3 DNA: TGCGCCAGCAGCCAAGCGACAGGGCAGGTGAACTACACCTTC
CDR3 protein: CASSQATGQVNYTF
D gene: TRBD1
J gene: TRBJ1-2
V gene: TRBV4-1
clone size: NA

CDR3 DNA: TGTGCCAGCAGCCCCCCCACGCAGGGTTATCGCTGGGACGAGCAGTACTTC
CDR3 protein: CASSPPTQGYRWDEQYF
D gene: NA
J gene: TRBJ2-7
V gene: TRBV28
clone size: NA

CDR3 DNA: TGTGCCAGTAGTATAGGCAGGGGCCAGCCCCAGCATTTT
CDR3 protein: CASSIGRGQPQHF
D gene: NA
J gene: TRBJ1-5
V gene: TRBV19
clone size: NA

CDR3 DNA: TGTGCCAGCAGACCTCGGGGGGGGGCTACGGATACGCAGTATTTT
CDR3 protein: CASRPRGGATDTQYF
D gene: TRBD2
J gene: TRBJ2-3
V gene: TRBV27
clone size: NA

CDR3 DNA: TGTGCCAGCAGTTCTTTTAGCGGGGCCCAAGAGACCCAGTACTTC
CDR3 protein: CASSSFSGAQETQYF
D gene: TRBD2
J gene: TRBJ2-5
V gene: TRBV28
clone size: NA

CDR3 DNA: TGTGCCAGCAGTTACTCGAGATCGGATACGCAGTATTTT
CDR3 protein: CASSYSRSDTQYF
D gene: NA
J gene: TRBJ2-3
V gene: TRBV6-6
clone size: NA

CDR3 DNA: TGTGCCAGTAGTATAGTGTATAGCAATCAGCCCCAGCATTTT
CDR3 protein: CASSIVYSNQPQHF
D gene: NA
J gene: TRBJ1-5
V gene: TRBV19
clone size: NA

CDR3 DNA: TGTGCCAGCAGCAACAGGGAAGGTAATGAAAAACTGTTTTTT
CDR3 protein: CASSNREGNEKLFF
D gene: NA
J gene: TRBJ1-4
V gene: TRBV6-6
clone size: NA

CDR3 DNA: TGTGCCAGCAGCTCGGTCGGACAGGGGGCCCTTTATGGCTACACCTTC
CDR3 protein: CASSSVGQGALYGYTF
D gene: TRBD1
J gene: TRBJ1-2
V gene: TRBV11-1
clone size: NA

CDR3 DNA: TGTGCCAGCACTCGACTAGGACAGGGTCGAGCTTTCTTT
CDR3 protein: CASTRLGQGRAFF
D gene: TRBD1
J gene: TRBJ1-1
V gene: TRBV12-3/TRBV12-4
clone size: once

CDR3 DNA: TGTGCCTGGAGTTCCCAGCCCCAGGGGCACTATGGCTACACCTTC
CDR3 protein: CAWSSQPQGHYGYTF
D gene: NA
J gene: TRBJ1-2
V gene: TRBV30
clone size: NA

CDR3 DNA: TGTGCCAGCAGCCAAGATCTAACGTCCAGGGTGACCGGGGAGCTGTTTTTT
CDR3 protein: CASSQDLTSRVTGELFF
D gene: NA
J gene: TRBJ2-2
V gene: TRBV3-1/TRBV3-2
clone size: NA

CDR3 DNA: TGTGCCAGCTCACCGCCGGCAGCGACAGATACGCAGTATTTT
CDR3 protein: CASSPPAATDTQYF
D gene: NA
J gene: TRBJ2-3
V gene: TRBV18
clone size: NA

CDR3 DNA: TGCGCCAGCGGGGCCGCGGGATCTGATGAGCAGTTCTTC
CDR3 protein: CASGAAGSDEQFF
D gene: NA
J gene: TRBJ2-1
V gene: TRBV10-1
clone size: NA

CDR3 DNA: TGTGCCAGCAGCGCAACTAGCGGGAGAACCTACGAGCAGTACTTC
CDR3 protein: CASSATSGRTYEQYF
D gene: TRBD2
J gene: TRBJ2-7
V gene: TRBV7-9
clone size: NA